The clone carrying this TCR beta chain was seen only once. The antigen remains undetermined. These data are taken from a study of T cell responses to AZD1222 COVID-19 vaccine. Overall study context: Doses given second, at about 4 or about 12 weeks, were pooled.

Data came from immunoSEQ multiplex PCR; TCRdb stores just in-frame clones and leaves some out. The table lists more than 110,000 clones, about 91% of them singletons, with around 2.8% in the top ten. Whole-study findings and limits: Reports indicate that nearly half of spike-specific TCRs are directed at unmutated variant regions.

The material was peripheral blood, obtained on day 0 of AZD1222 vaccination. The receptor was derived from an adult in good health.

CDR3 protein: CASSNADAVVFF. The DNA of the CDR3 is TGTGCCAGCAGCAATGCGGACGCCGTAGTGTTTTTT. This rearrangement joins TRBV21-1 to TRBJ1-4. TRBV21-1 is an annotated pseudogene. This CDR3 is built from 12 residues.